These 18 T cell receptor beta chains share one sample of origin, sequenced in a study of blood T cell repertoires in COVID-19. Here immunoSEQ multiplex PCR was the method, and the copy in TCRdb shows in-frame clones only, minus some. The sample lists approximately 200,000 clones, roughly 91% occurring once. The sequencing input was PBMCs or T cells enriched from blood (not recorded which). These receptor sequences come from a man aged 25-40 years in a cohort exposed to, infected with or recovered from COVID-19 (not recorded which).

V gene TRBV24-1 combines with J gene TRBJ2-1, with 8 bases that match TRBD1. V trimming: 4 bases; J trimming: 8 bases; junction bases outside the gene matches: 6. Looked up from germline, CDR1 is KGHDR and CDR2 is SFDVKD. The CDR3 is 14 amino acids. CDR3 DNA sequence: TGTGCCACCAGTGAAAATGACAGGGGCGATGAGCAGTTCTTC. Its translation is CATSENDRGDEQFF.

This clone was detected only once. The V and J genes are TRBV11-3 and TRBJ2-2; 10 nucleotides align to TRBD1. This CDR3 has 18 amino acids. The germline V gene has CDR1 SGHNT and CDR2 YENEEA. J was trimmed by 3 bases and V by 5 bases; bases with no gene match: 12. Here the CDR3 reads CASSGSTGGRGYTGELFF. CDR3 bases: TGTGCCAGCAGCGGATCGACAGGGGGCCGGGGGTACACCGGGGAGCTGTTTTTT.

The V and J genes are TRBV7-3 and TRBJ2-3; D remains ambiguous. The CDR3 contains 14 residues. Germline V gene sequence: CDR1 SGHTA, CDR2 FQGTGA. V dropped 2 bases and J dropped 4 bases, with 10 bases sitting between them. CDR3 in DNA: TGTGCCAGCAGCTTAGAGCGCTTCCCAGATACGCAGTATTTT. It is translated as CASSLERFPDTQYF.

V is TRBV27 and J is TRBJ2-2, with D possibly matching TRBD2 (6 bases). The germline gives CDR1 MNHEY, CDR2 SMNVEV (reference sequence). Trimming took 11 bases from V and 7 from J, leaving 11 bases between them. This CDR3 has 11 amino acids. The CDR3 sequence is CAVSRGGELFF. The CDR3 bases are TGTGCCGTTTCGCGGGGCGGGGAGCTGTTTTTT.

The rearrangement links TRBV6-2 or TRBV6-3 to TRBJ2-3; TRBD1 might be the D (6 bases). This CDR3 contains 14 residues. Deletions cut 5 bases from V and 5 bases from J, with 14 bases between. In germline, CDR1 is MNHEY, CDR2 SVGEGT. CDR3 region: CASSPRLGGDTQYF. DNA for the CDR3: TGTGCCAGCAGTCCGCGTCTAGGGGGAGATACGCAGTATTTT.

The genes are TRBV11-2 and TRBJ1-4; D is uncertain. V dropped 1 base and J dropped 5 bases, with 8 bases sitting between them. The CDR3 sequence is 14 residues long. The germline gives CDR1 SGHAT, CDR2 FQNNGV. The CDR3, as DNA: TGTGCCAGCAGCTTAGGTGGGCAGAATGAAAAACTGTTTTTT. Its translation: CASSLGGQNEKLFF. The whole variable domain, filled in from reference TRBV11-2 and TRBJ1-4, reads EAGVAQSPRYKIIEKRQSVAFWCNPISGHATLYWYQQILGQGPKLLIQFQNNGVVDDSQLPKDRFSAERLKGVDSTLKIQPAKLEDSAVYLCASSLGGQNEKLFFGSGTQLSVL.

The V and J genes are TRBV7-9 and TRBJ2-7, with 9 bases fitting TRBD1. CDR1 and CDR2 (germline): SEHNR, FQNEAQ (reference sequence). The CDR3 contains 14 residues. Trimming took 1 base from V and 7 from J; bases not matched to a gene: 5. CDR3 protein: CASSLVYRGREQYF. CDR3 DNA: TGTGCCAGCAGCTTAGTTTACAGGGGGCGGGAGCAGTACTTC.

Only a few counts were recorded for this clone. This chain uses TRBV5-1 with TRBJ1-3; TRBD1 might be the D (5 bases). From germline, CDR1 is SGHRS and CDR2 YFSETQ. V lost 4 bases and J 0 bases, leaving 14 bases between the germline ends. This CDR3 comprises 16 residues. CDR3 coding DNA: TGCGCCAGCAGCCGGGGGACTTCGGACTCTGGAAACACCATATATTTT. Translation gives CASSRGTSDSGNTIYF. The complete variable domain, with remaining parts taken from reference TRBV5-1 and TRBJ1-3, reads KAGVTQTPRYLIKTRGQQVTLSCSPISGHRSVSWYQQTPGQGLQFLFEYFSETQRNKGNFPGRFSGRQFSNSRSEMNVSTLELGDSALYLCASSRGTSDSGNTIYFGEGSWLTVV.

The rearrangement uses TRBV2 and TRBJ2-1; 13 nucleotides agree with TRBD2. This CDR3 contains 16 residues. Germline CDR1 reads SNHLY; CDR2 reads FYNNEI. Trimming at V came to 6 bases and at J to 6 bases, leaving 8 bases not matched to a gene. The CDR3: CASRLGTSGTFNEQFF. DNA of the CDR3: TGTGCCAGCAGGTTAGGGACTAGCGGGACTTTCAATGAGCAGTTCTTC.

This chain links TRBV18 with TRBJ1-3; D is perhaps TRBD1 (5 bases). Looked up from germline, CDR1 is KGHSH and CDR2 is LQKENI. The CDR3 loop spans 15 amino acids. V lost 3 bases, J lost 0 bases, and 9 bases lay in between. The CDR3 sequence is CASSPDRNSGNTIYF. The CDR3, as DNA: TGTGCCAGCTCACCCGACAGAAACTCTGGAAACACCATATATTTT.

The V and J genes are TRBV13 and TRBJ1-3; 9 nucleotides line up with TRBD1. V lost 2 bases and J lost 3; bases outside the gene matches: 5. The CDR3 consists of 16 residues. From germline, CDR1 is PRHDT and CDR2 FYEKMQ (reference sequence). CDR3 in DNA: TGTGCCAGCAGCTTAAGACAGGGGGAGGGTGGAAACACCATATATTTT. Translation: CASSLRQGEGGNTIYF.

This CDR3 is CASSGERAGQTSGRAISSNEQFF. The CDR3 DNA follows: TGTGCCAGCAGCGGAGAGCGGGCAGGGCAGACTAGCGGGAGGGCGATTAGTAGCAATGAGCAGTTCTTC. V usage is TRBV7-8 and J usage is TRBJ2-1; 14 bases match TRBD2. CDR3 length: 23 residues. CDR1 and CDR2 from the germline V gene are SGHVS and FQNEAQ. Unmatched junction bases numbered 27, after V lost 5 bases and J lost 6 bases.

This chain links TRBV5-1 with TRBJ2-6; no reliable D call. Germline V gene lookup returns CDR1 SGHRS and CDR2 YFSETQ. Between the trimmed V and J ends, which lost 2 bases and 2 bases, there was a span of 14 bases. The CDR3 is 17 amino acids. The chain's CDR3 is CASSFAVLVAGANVLTF. CDR3 sequence (DNA): TGCGCCAGCAGCTTCGCCGTTTTAGTCGCTGGGGCCAACGTCCTGACTTTC.

V usage is TRBV24-1 and J usage is TRBJ2-7, with TRBD1 matching over 7 bases. The CDR3 contains 19 residues. Trimming at V came to 0 bases and at J to 0 bases, leaving 13 bases not matched to a gene. Germline CDR1 KGHDR, CDR2 SFDVKD. Written as DNA, the CDR3 is TGTGCCACCAGTGATTTGCCCCTCGACAAACAGGGGAGCTCCTACGAGCAGTACTTC. This translates into CATSDLPLDKQGSSYEQYF.

The chain joins TRBV2 to TRBJ2-1; 9 nucleotides align to TRBD2. Germline loops: CDR1 SNHLY, CDR2 FYNNEI. CDR3 length equals 15 residues. After removal of 5 bases from V and 4 bases from J, the junction contained 6 bases not matched to a gene. Here the CDR3 reads CASSLAGVLYNEQFF. The CDR3 region has the DNA TGTGCCAGCAGTTTAGCGGGAGTCTTATACAATGAGCAGTTCTTC.

V and J are TRBV28 and TRBJ1-5; 11 nucleotides line up with TRBD1. The CDR3 runs to 14 residues. The germline gives CDR1 MDHEN, CDR2 SYDVKM. The V gene end was trimmed by 3 bases and the J gene end by 5 bases; junction bases not matched to a gene: 0. This CDR3 is CASSLDRGHQPQHF. The CDR3, as DNA: TGTGCCAGCAGTTTGGACAGGGGGCATCAGCCCCAGCATTTT. The complete variable domain, with remaining parts taken from reference TRBV28 and TRBJ1-5, reads DVKVTQSSRYLVKRTGEKVFLECVQDMDHENMFWYRQDPGLGLRLIYFSYDVKMKEKGDIPEGYSVSREKKERFSLILESASTNQTSMYLCASSLDRGHQPQHFGDGTRLSIL.

The chain couples TRBV6-6 to TRBJ1-2; 8 positions agree with TRBD1. The CDR3 loop spans 14 amino acids. Unmatched junction bases numbered 5, after V lost 4 bases and J lost 4 bases. Germline V gene lookup returns CDR1 MNHNY and CDR2 SVGAGI (reference sequence). CDR3 sequence (DNA): TGTGCCAGCAGTTCCAGGGGGCGCGGCTATGGCTACACCTTC. It is translated as CASSSRGRGYGYTF.

The chain links TRBV5-5 to TRBJ1-1, with 7 bases that match TRBD1. The germline CDR1 and CDR2 sequences are SGHKS and YYEKEE (reference sequence). The ends lost 6 bases at V and 4 bases at J; junction bases unmatched: 6. The CDR3 totals 13 residues. The CDR3 loop is CASTRDSRTEAFF. CDR3 sequence (DNA): TGTGCCAGCACCCGGGACAGCCGCACTGAAGCTTTCTTT.